These 23 T cell receptor beta chains were sequenced from one sample in a study of T cell repertoires in cytomegalovirus infection (dated by TCRdb to the late 2010s). The sequencer was an Illumina HiSeq 1500. The public sequencing data were trimmed at Q25 with fastp and processed into clonotypes with MiXCR by TCRdb, which kept only in-frame beta chains. Entries that share a CDR3 protein sequence are merged under the most common genes and DNA. Recorded for this sample are around 120,000 distinct CDR3 sequences; approximately 9.2% of them occurred a single time. The top ten constitute around a tenth of the sample. The sample was PBMCs. Receptors originate from a human donor in good health (CMV status not recorded). Some clones in this sample may be carry-over from other donors' samples.

This clonotype turned up a few times. As DNA, the CDR3 is TGCGCCAGCAGCCCCGGGCTACTCACAGATACGCAGTATTTT. As protein: CASSPGLLTDTQYF. The J gene is TRBJ2-3, the V gene TRBV5-1, with no clear D. From germline, CDR1 is SGHRS and CDR2 YFSETQ. The V gene lost 4 bases and the J gene lost 2 bases, with 11 bases spanning the gap. The CDR3 runs 14 residues.

In its sample, this clonotype was seen many times. V is TRBV2 and J is TRBJ2-5; either TRBD1 or TRBD2 may supply D (5 bases each). Looked up from germline, CDR1 is SNHLY and CDR2 is FYNNEI. This CDR3 is built from 14 residues. V shed 8 bases and J shed 5 bases, with 18 bases lying between them. DNA of the CDR3: TGTGCCAGCGGAAGACCGGGGACGCCGGAGACCCAGTACTTC. Amino acid sequence: CASGRPGTPETQYF.

Comment on this clonotype: A single base separates this from a much larger clone, so it may be a read error. The CDR3 sequence is CTTLYKRTNEKLFF. CDR3 nucleotides: TGTACCACCCTATACAAGAGAACTAATGAAAAACTGTTTTTT. V is TRBV6-6 and J is TRBJ1-4; D call uncertain. CDR1 is MNHNY, CDR2 SVGAGI, per germline (reference sequence). CDR3 length equals 14 residues.

This clonotype has at least ten counts. The chain employs TRBV28 and TRBJ1-2; D may be TRBD1 (5 bases). This CDR3 has 13 amino acids. V lost 6 bases and J lost 3, with 11 bases in between. Germline V gives CDR1 MDHEN, CDR2 SYDVKM. The CDR3 region is CASSSDSYYGYTF. The CDR3 bases are TGTGCCAGCAGCTCTGACAGTTACTATGGCTACACCTTC.

This clonotype showed up just a few times. The V and J genes are TRBV20-1 and TRBJ2-3; D gene uncertain. V lost 0 bases, J lost 2 bases, and 9 bases lay in between. The V gene's germline CDR1 is DFQATT and CDR2 SNEGSKA (reference sequence). The CDR3 has 14 residues. In DNA form, the CDR3 reads TGCAGTGCTAGAGATTTGGCGAACACAGATACGCAGTATTTT. Translated, it gives CSARDLANTDTQYF.

The J gene is TRBJ2-3, the V gene TRBV20-1, with 8 bases matching TRBD2. Germline V gives CDR1 DFQATT, CDR2 SNEGSKA (reference sequence). This CDR3 has 13 residues. The junction had 4 bases not matched to a gene; V was cut back by 6 bases and J by 2 bases. CDR3 coding DNA: TGCAGTGCCACCGGGGGGGACACAGATACGCAGTATTTT. This sequence encodes CSATGGDTDTQYF.

The chain employs TRBV12-3 or TRBV12-4 and TRBJ1-4; 8 nucleotides match TRBD1. V lost 4 bases, J lost 8 bases, and 6 bases stayed unmatched. This CDR3 is built from 14 residues. CDR3 sequence: CASSSTGVSEKLFF. The CDR3 region has the DNA TGTGCCAGCAGTTCGACAGGGGTTTCGGAAAAACTGTTTTTT.

In this sample, this clonotype turned up a few times. V and J are TRBV15 and TRBJ2-3; D remains unclear. The V and J ends lost 3 bases and 6 bases respectively, with 7 bases between them. Germline loops: CDR1 LNHNV, CDR2 YYDKDF (reference sequence). The CDR3 consists of 12 residues. The chain's CDR3 is CATSRDPDTQYF. The CDR3 bases are TGTGCCACCAGCAGGGACCCGGATACGCAGTATTTT.

This clonotype occurred many times. The rearrangement joins TRBV10-2 to TRBJ2-7, with no clear D. From germline, CDR1 is WSHSY and CDR2 SAAADI. With 2 bases removed from V and 12 bases from J, the gap between germline ends came to 17 bases. The CDR3 is 13 amino acids. The CDR3 loop reads CASSEEESTPGYF. The DNA for the CDR3 is TGCGCCAGCAGTGAGGAGGAGTCAACGCCGGGGTACTTC.

This clonotype was found a few times. The rearrangement links TRBV30 to TRBJ1-1; the D is unclear. The CDR3 is 13 amino acids. V lost 4 bases, J lost 3 bases, and 12 bases lay in between. CDR1 and CDR2 (germline): GTSNPN, SVGIG (reference sequence). The CDR3 region has the DNA TGTGCCTGGACACAGTTCTCCTACACTGAAGCTTTCTTT. Its protein is CAWTQFSYTEAFF. Complete variable domain (other parts from reference TRBV30 and TRBJ1-1): SQTIHQWPATLVQPVGSPLSLECTVEGTSNPNLYWYRQAAGRGLQLLFYSVGIGQISSEVPQNLSASRPQDRQFILSSKKLLLSDSGFYLCAWTQFSYTEAFFGQGTRLTVV.

The sample holds many counts of this clonotype. This chain links TRBV7-2 with TRBJ2-5; D is possibly TRBD2 (6 bases). Germline assignment: CDR1 SGHTA and CDR2 FQGNSA. The germline V and J ends were trimmed by 4 bases and 2 bases, with 14 bases remaining between them. This CDR3 has 15 amino acids. Written as DNA, the CDR3 is TGTGCCAGCAGCTCAAGGCGGGGAAGGCAAGAGACCCAGTACTTC. Its protein product is CASSSRRGRQETQYF.

This clonotype qualifies as medium-sized. The chain couples TRBV7-2 to TRBJ1-2; no reliable D call. CDR3 length: 12 amino acids. Trimming left V 8 bases short and J 7 bases short, with 14 bases between. Germline V gene lookup returns CDR1 SGHTA and CDR2 FQGNSA. The CDR3 loop reads CASSERSSGYTF. The CDR3 nucleotides are TGTGCCAGCTCAGAACGCAGTAGTGGCTACACCTTC. Drawing the rest from reference TRBV7-2 and TRBJ1-2, the complete variable domain is GAGVSQSPSNKVTEKGKDVELRCDPISGHTALYWYRQSLGQGLEFLIYFQGNSAPDKSGLPSDRFSAERTGGSVSTLTIQRTQQEDSAVYLCASSERSSGYTFGSGTRLTVV.

Many counts were recorded for this clonotype. V is TRBV12-3 or TRBV12-4 and J is TRBJ1-1; a possible D gene is TRBD1 (5 bases). The CDR3 consists of 15 residues. V shed 0 bases and J shed 8 bases, with 16 bases lying between them. This CDR3 reads CASSLARGTEPEAFF. The CDR3 region has the DNA TGTGCCAGCAGTTTAGCGCGTGGGACGGAACCCGAAGCTTTCTTT.

The rearrangement uses TRBV9 and TRBJ2-3, with TRBD2 matching 7 bases. The germline V gene has CDR1 SGDLS and CDR2 YYNGEE. The CDR3 covers 16 residues. Trimming removed 4 bases from V and 2 bases from J; junction bases left unmatched: 10. CDR3 DNA: TGTGCCAGCAGCTTCCGGACTAGTCCCCCCACAGATACGCAGTATTTT. This sequence encodes CASSFRTSPPTDTQYF.

This clonotype was counted many times. DNA for the CDR3: TGTGCCAGCAGTGTATCAGGGGTTGAGCAGTACTTC. Its protein product is CASSVSGVEQYF. The genes are TRBV12-3 or TRBV12-4 and TRBJ2-7; D perhaps matches TRBD1 (6 bases). The ends were cut back, 5 bases at V and 7 bases at J, with 12 bases in the middle. The CDR3 is made up of 12 amino acids.

J is TRBJ2-6 and V is TRBV20-1; possibly TRBD1 or TRBD2 for D (5 bases each). The CDR3 is 17 amino acids. Germline lookup yields CDR1 DFQATT and CDR2 SNEGSKA (reference sequence). V lost 6 bases and J 2 bases, leaving 20 bases between the germline ends. CDR3 sequence reads: CSAPPGPPEAGANVLTF. CDR3 DNA: TGCAGTGCACCGCCGGGACCGCCCGAAGCTGGGGCCAACGTCCTGACTTTC.

This clonotype was observed at least ten times. V and J are TRBV7-9 and TRBJ2-7; 7 bases map to TRBD2. CDR3 length: 14 amino acids. Per germline, CDR1 SEHNR and CDR2 FQNEAQ (reference sequence). Unmatched junction bases numbered 9, after V lost 7 bases and J lost 3 bases. The CDR3 DNA follows: TGTGCCAGCACACCACCCGGGGGGAGCTACGAGCAGTACTTC. Protein product: CASTPPGGSYEQYF.

In DNA, the CDR3 is TGTGCCATCAGTGAGGGACTGATCAATCAGCCCCAGCATTTT. The encoded protein is CAISEGLINQPQHF. The rearrangement uses TRBV10-3 and TRBJ1-5; D unclear. The CDR3 consists of 14 residues. V lost 2 bases to trimming and J lost 3 bases, with 8 bases between them. The germline CDR1 and CDR2 sequences are ENHRY and SYGVKD.

This clonotype was picked up many times. The chain uses TRBV11-3 and TRBJ2-3; no clear D gene. The CDR3 is made up of 13 amino acids. Trimming stripped 4 bases from V and 6 bases from J, with 11 bases between. Germline V lookup: CDR1 SGHNT, CDR2 YENEEA. Written as DNA, the CDR3 is TGTGCCAGCAGCTCCACACCTCCTGATACGCAGTATTTT. As protein: CASSSTPPDTQYF.

At least ten counts were recorded for this clonotype. The rearrangement links TRBV7-2 to TRBJ1-5; D is ambiguous. Germline-derived CDR1 and CDR2 are SGHTA and FQGNSA. V was cut by 5 bases and J by 3 bases, with 11 bases left in between. CDR3 length: 14 residues. This CDR3 is CASSPLLSNQPQHF. In DNA form, the CDR3 reads TGTGCCAGCAGCCCTCTTCTATCCAATCAGCCCCAGCATTTT. The full variable domain, in which reference TRBV7-2 and TRBJ1-5 provide the parts outside the CDR3, is GAGVSQSPSNKVTEKGKDVELRCDPISGHTALYWYRQSLGQGLEFLIYFQGNSAPDKSGLPSDRFSAERTGGSVSTLTIQRTQQEDSAVYLCASSPLLSNQPQHFGDGTRLSIL.

As concerns this clonotype: Being one base from a much bigger clone, this may be a read error. V and J are TRBV2 and TRBJ2-3; TRBD2 is a possible D gene (5 bases). V was trimmed by 5 bases and J by 4 bases, leaving 13 bases between them. Germline V gene sequence: CDR1 SNHLY, CDR2 FYNNEI. This CDR3 has 14 residues. The DNA of the CDR3 is TGTGCCAGCAGTCCCTGGGCGGAGGCAGATACGCAGTATTTT. Amino acids: CASSPWAEADTQYF.

This clonotype was found many times. The V gene is TRBV2, the J gene TRBJ1-2; D may be TRBD1 (6 bases). CDR1 and CDR2 (germline): SNHLY, FYNNEI. The CDR3 length is 14 residues. Between the trimmed V and J ends, which lost 0 bases and 5 bases, there was a span of 10 bases. The CDR3 spells CASSEAAGDYGYTF. CDR3 coding DNA: TGTGCCAGCAGTGAAGCGGCAGGGGATTATGGCTACACCTTC.

This clonotype appeared many times. The chain joins TRBV28 to TRBJ2-3, with 10 bases that match TRBD2. The ends lost 2 bases at V and 2 bases at J; junction bases unmatched: 4. Germline CDR1 is MDHEN and CDR2 is SYDVKM. The CDR3 consists of 16 residues. The DNA for the CDR3 is TGTGCCAGCAGTTTAGCACTAGCGGGGCCCACAGATACGCAGTATTTT. Residues: CASSLALAGPTDTQYF.